This TCR beta chain appears in the sequencing data of a study of OX40 agonist ivuxolimab in advanced cancers. Study-level background: A diagnosis of hepatocellular carcinoma, melanoma, renal cell or head and neck cancer was present in dose-escalation patients. Partial responses were seen in three patients, one with hepatocellular carcinoma and two with cutaneous melanoma. Findings and caveats of the study: CD4+ T cells averaged fewer expanded clones than CD8+ T cells. Normalized T-cell clonal expansion was also low in some nonresponders.

The CDR3 sequence is 15 residues long. Germline V lookup: CDR1 SGHAT, CDR2 FQNNGV. The V end lost 5 bases, the J end lost 9 bases, and 20 bases lay between the germline ends. TCRdb's table, derived via immunoSEQ multiplex PCR, lists solely in-frame clones and lacks some. The table shows about 48,000 clones, with nearly 95% occurring only once. Comment on this clone: What it binds is not known.

The TCR comes from an adult with an advanced solid tumor such as melanoma, head and neck, liver or kidney cancer. V and J are TRBV11-2 and TRBJ2-1, with unresolved D. The material was CD4+ or CD8+ T cells sorted from blood, obtained in a trial of the OX40 agonist ivuxolimab. The DNA of the CDR3 is TGTGCCAGCAGCCACCATTCTAACGAAGGCACTGAGCAGTTCTTC. Translating gives CASSHHSNEGTEQFF.